This T cell receptor (beta chain) was obtained from a study of blood T cell repertoires in COVID-19. The assay was immunoSEQ multiplex PCR, and TCRdb's table has in-frame clones only and misses some. The sample lists fewer than 150,000 clones, about 84% seen once, with about 9.3% in the top ten. V lost 3 bases to trimming and J lost 4 bases; unmatched junction nucleotides: 3. The CDR3 loop spans 15 amino acids. Germline V gene sequence: CDR1 LGHNA, CDR2 YNFKEQ. This TCR was recovered from a woman older than 75 in a cohort sampled during active or convalescent COVID-19. The source material was peripheral blood. V is TRBV4-2 and J is TRBJ2-1; 10 nucleotides line up with TRBD2. The CDR3 loop reads CASSQRTSGYNEQFF. The CDR3 region has the DNA TGTGCCAGCAGCCAGAGGACTAGCGGTTACAATGAGCAGTTCTTC.